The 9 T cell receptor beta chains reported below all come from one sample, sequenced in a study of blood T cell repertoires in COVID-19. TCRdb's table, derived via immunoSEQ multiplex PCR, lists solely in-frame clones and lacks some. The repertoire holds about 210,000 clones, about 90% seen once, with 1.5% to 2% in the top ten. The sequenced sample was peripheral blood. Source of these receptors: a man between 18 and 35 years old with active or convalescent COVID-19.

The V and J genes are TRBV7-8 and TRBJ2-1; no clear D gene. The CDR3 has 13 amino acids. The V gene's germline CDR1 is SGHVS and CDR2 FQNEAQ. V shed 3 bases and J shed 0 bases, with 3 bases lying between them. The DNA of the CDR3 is TGTGCCAGCAGCTTCTCCTCCTACAATGAGCAGTTCTTC. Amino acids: CASSFSSYNEQFF.

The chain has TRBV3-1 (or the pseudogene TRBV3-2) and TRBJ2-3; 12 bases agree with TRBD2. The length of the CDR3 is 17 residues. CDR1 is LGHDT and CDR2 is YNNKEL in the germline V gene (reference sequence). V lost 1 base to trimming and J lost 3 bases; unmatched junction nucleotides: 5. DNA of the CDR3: TGTGCCAGCAGCCAAGGGCCGGGACTAGCGGGTACAGATACGCAGTATTTT. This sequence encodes CASSQGPGLAGTDTQYF.

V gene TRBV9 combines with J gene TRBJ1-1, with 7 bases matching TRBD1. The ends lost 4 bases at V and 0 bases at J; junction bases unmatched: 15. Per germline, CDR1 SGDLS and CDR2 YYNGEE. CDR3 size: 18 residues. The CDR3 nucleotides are TGTGCCAGCAGCCGACATGGACAGGTGGACAGCATGAACACTGAAGCTTTCTTT. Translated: CASSRHGQVDSMNTEAFF.

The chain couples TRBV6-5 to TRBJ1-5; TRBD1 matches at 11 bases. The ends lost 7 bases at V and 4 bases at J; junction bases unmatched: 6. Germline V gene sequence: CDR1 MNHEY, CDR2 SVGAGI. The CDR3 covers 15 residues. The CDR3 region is CASTLGTGGNQPQHF. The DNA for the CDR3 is TGTGCCAGCACCCTCGGGACAGGGGGAAATCAGCCCCAGCATTTT.

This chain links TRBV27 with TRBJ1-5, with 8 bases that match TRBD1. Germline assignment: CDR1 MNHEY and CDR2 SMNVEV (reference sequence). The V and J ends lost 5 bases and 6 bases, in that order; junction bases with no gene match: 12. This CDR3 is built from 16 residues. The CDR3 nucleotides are TGTGCCAGCAGTCACAGGGGGAATCAAGTAGGTCAGCCCCAGCATTTT. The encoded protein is CASSHRGNQVGQPQHF.

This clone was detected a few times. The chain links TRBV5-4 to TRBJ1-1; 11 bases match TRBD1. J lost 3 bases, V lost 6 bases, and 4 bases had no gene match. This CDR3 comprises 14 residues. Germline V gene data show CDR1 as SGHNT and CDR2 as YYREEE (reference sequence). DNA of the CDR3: TGTGCCAGCATCCCGGGACAGGGGGACACTGAAGCTTTCTTT. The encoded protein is CASIPGQGDTEAFF.

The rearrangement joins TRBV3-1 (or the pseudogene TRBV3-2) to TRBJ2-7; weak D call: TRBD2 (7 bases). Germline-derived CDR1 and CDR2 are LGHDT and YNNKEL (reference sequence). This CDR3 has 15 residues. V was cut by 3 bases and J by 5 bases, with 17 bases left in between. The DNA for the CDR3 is TGTGCCAGCAGCCATGCACAGGAAGGGGGGGACGAGCAGTACTTC. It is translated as CASSHAQEGGDEQYF.

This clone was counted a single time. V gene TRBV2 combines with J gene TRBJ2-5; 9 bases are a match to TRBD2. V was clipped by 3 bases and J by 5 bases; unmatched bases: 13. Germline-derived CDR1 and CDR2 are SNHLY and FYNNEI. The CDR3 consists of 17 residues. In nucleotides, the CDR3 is TGTGCCAGCAGTGATATACTTCGGCTAGCGGGGATGGAGACCCAGTACTTC. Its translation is CASSDILRLAGMETQYF. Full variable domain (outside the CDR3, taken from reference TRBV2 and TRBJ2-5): EPEVTQTPSHQVTQMGQEVILRCVPISNHLYFYWYRQILGQKVEFLVSFYNNEISEKSEIFDDQFSVERPDGSNFTLKIRSTKLEDSAMYFCASSDILRLAGMETQYFGPGTRLLVL.

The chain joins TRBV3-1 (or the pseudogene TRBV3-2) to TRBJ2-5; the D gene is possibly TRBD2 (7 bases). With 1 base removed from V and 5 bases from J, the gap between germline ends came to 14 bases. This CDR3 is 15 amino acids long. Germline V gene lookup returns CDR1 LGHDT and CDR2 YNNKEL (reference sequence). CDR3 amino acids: CASSQGKGGVETQYF. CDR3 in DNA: TGTGCCAGCAGCCAAGGAAAAGGGGGGGTTGAGACCCAGTACTTC.